This TCR beta chain was found in a study of T cell responses to AZD1222 COVID-19 vaccine. The V end lost 4 bases, the J end lost 5 bases, and 12 bases lay between the germline ends. Germline-derived CDR1 and CDR2 are SGHDT and YYEEEE. There are 13 residues in the CDR3. TCRdb's copy holds only in-frame clones and misses some; the assay was immunoSEQ multiplex PCR. Of some 140,000 clones in the sample, roughly 90% were seen once. This clone was detected only a few times. The chain carries TRBV5-6 and TRBJ2-5; D could derive from TRBD1 or TRBD2 (6 bases each). This clonotype was sampled from an adult in good health. Specimen: peripheral blood, collected on day 0 of AZD1222 vaccination. CDR3 DNA sequence: TGTGCCAGCAGCAGGGGGGTCCGGGAGACCCAGTACTTC. This encodes CASSRGVRETQYF.